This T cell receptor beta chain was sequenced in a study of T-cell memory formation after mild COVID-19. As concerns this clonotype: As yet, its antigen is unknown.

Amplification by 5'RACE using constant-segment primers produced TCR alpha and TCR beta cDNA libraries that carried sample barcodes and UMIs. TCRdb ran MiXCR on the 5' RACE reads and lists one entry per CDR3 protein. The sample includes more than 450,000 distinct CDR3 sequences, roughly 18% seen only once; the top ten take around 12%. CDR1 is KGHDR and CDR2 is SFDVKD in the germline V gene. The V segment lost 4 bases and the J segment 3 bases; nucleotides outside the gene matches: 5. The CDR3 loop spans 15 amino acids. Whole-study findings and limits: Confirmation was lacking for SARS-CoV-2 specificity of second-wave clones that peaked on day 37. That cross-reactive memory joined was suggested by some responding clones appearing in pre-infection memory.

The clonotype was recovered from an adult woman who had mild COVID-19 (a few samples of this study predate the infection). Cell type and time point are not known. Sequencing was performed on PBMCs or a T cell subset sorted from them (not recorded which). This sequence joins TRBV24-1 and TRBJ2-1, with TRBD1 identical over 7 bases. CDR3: CATSETGQYYNEQFF. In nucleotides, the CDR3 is TGTGCCACCAGTGAGACAGGGCAGTACTACAATGAGCAGTTCTTC.